The sequence of this T cell receptor beta chain was determined in a study of blood T cell repertoires in COVID-19. Overall study: The analysed material was cDNA or gDNA that came from T cells, B-cell-depleted T cells, or PBMCs.

As handled by the study authors: Estimation of nucleated cell counts relied on the amplification of reference gene primers. Using immunoSEQ multiplex PCR, the repertoire was profiled, and TCRdb retains in-frame clones only, with some absent. V, J and clone size reflect that table, while D and trimming were determined from the DNA. The sample lists 30,000 to 35,000 clones, 82% occurring once. The CDR3 is made up of 15 amino acids. From germline, CDR1 is LNHDA and CDR2 SQIVND (reference sequence). V was pared by 8 bases and J by 0 bases, with 16 bases between. Sequencing was carried out using peripheral blood. The chain joins TRBV19 to TRBJ1-2; D perhaps matches TRBD1 (6 bases). The receptor's source is a man aged 80 or over with active or convalescent COVID-19. This chain's CDR3 is CASCETGLANYGYTF. The CDR3 DNA reads as TGTGCCAGTTGTGAGACAGGATTAGCTAACTATGGCTACACCTTC. Full variable domain (remainder filled in from reference TRBV19 and TRBJ1-2): DGGITQSPKYLFRKEGQNVTLSCEQNLNHDAMYWYRQDPGQGLRLIYYSQIVNDFQKGDIAEGYSVSREKKESFPLTVTSAQKNPTAFYLCASCETGLANYGYTFGSGTRLTVV.